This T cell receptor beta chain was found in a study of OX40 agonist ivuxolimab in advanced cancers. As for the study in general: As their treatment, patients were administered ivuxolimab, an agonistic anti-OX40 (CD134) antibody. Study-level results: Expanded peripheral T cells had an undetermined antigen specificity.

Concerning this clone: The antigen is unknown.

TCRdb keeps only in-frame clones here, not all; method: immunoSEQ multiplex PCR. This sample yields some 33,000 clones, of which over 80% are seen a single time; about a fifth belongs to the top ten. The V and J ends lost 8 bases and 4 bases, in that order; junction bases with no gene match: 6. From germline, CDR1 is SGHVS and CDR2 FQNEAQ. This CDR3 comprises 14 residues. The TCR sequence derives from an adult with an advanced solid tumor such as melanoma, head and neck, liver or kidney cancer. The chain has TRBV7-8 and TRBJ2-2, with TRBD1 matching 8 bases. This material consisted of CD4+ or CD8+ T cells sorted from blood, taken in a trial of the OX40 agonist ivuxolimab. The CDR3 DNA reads TGTGCCAGCGGGGTCACAGGGGGCACCGGGGAGCTGTTTTTT. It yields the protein CASGVTGGTGELFF. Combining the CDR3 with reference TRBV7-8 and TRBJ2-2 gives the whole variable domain GAGVSQSPRYKVAKRGQDVALRCDPISGHVSLFWYQQALGQGPEFLTYFQNEAQLDKSGLPSDRFFAERPEGSVSTLKIQRTQQEDSAVYLCASGVTGGTGELFFGEGSRLTVL.